The clone carrying this TCR beta chain was detected only a few times. What it binds is not known. TCR beta libraries were built with iRepertoire HTBI primers and Arm-PCR of CDR3 regions. TCRdb passed the multiplex PCR reads through MiXCR, listing each CDR3 protein once. This sample yields 430,000 or so distinct CDR3 sequences, of which 21% are seen a single time; 14% belongs to the top ten. J was trimmed by 2 bases and V by 3 bases; bases with no gene match: 14. The CDR3 extends over 18 amino acids. The data were obtained in a study of regulatory T cells in long-lasting Graves disease. Study as a whole: Positivity for TSH receptor antibodies plus over 5 years of antithyroid drugs meant persistent Graves' disease. Study observations and caveats: Lower TCR diversity characterized persistent Graves' patients relative to newly diagnosed patients. Between persistent patients, roughly 2,600 public clonotypes were shared, exceeding the roughly 940 shared between new patients.

Time point here: persistent/refractory GD, antithyroid drugs over 5 years with positive TRAb. There was RNA extracted from PBMCs, and the TCR library was made from it. The specimen comprised peripheral blood mononuclear cells (PBMCs), sampled when the disease was refractory, from a patient treated with antithyroid drugs. This TCR was sampled from a female donor with Graves disease. The chain has TRBV12-3 or TRBV12-4 and TRBJ2-3, with 7 nucleotides matching TRBD2. The CDR3 region has the DNA TGTGCCAGCAGTTTCAGGCCCTTATTACGGGAGGCCACAGATACGCAGTATTTT. Residues: CASSFRPLLREATDTQYF.